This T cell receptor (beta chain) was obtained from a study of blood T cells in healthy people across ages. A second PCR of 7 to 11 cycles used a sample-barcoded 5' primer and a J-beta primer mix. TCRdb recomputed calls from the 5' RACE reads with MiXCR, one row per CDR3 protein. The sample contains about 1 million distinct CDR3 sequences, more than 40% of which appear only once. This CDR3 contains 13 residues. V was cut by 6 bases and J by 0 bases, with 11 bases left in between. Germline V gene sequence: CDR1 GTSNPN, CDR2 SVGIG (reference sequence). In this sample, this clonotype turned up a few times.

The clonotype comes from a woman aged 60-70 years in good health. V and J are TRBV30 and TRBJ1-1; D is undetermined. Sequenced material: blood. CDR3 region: CACSPGMNTEAFF. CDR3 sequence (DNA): TGTGCCTGTAGTCCGGGAATGAACACTGAAGCTTTCTTT.